This T cell receptor (beta chain) was profiled in a study of OX40 agonist ivuxolimab in advanced cancers. With respect to the entire study: The costimulatory receptor OX40 (CD134) was targeted by ivuxolimab, a fully human IgG2 agonistic monoclonal antibody. Intravenous ivuxolimab was administered to patients every 2 weeks at six dose levels: 0.01, 0.1, 0.3, 1.5, 3 and 10 mg/kg. Among the roughly 52 dose-escalation patients, about 19 had hepatocellular carcinoma, around 15 melanoma, 9 renal cell carcinoma and 9 head and neck cancer. In the dose-escalation cohort, approximately 82% of patients were male, and the mean age was roughly 60 years, with a range of about 20 to 90. Patients were allowed to have had prior anti-PD-1, anti-PD-L1 or anti-CTLA-4 therapy, and approximately 43% of the dose-escalation patients had previously received checkpoint inhibitors. Partial responses were achieved by three dose-escalation patients, of whom one had hepatocellular carcinoma and two had cutaneous melanoma. The purpose of peripheral TCRbeta sequencing was to test whether ivuxolimab changed TCR sequence diversity and led to clonal T-cell expansion. The paper reports the monotherapy dose-escalation portion (N of about 50 patients) of the phase I ivuxolimab trial.

Here is what the overall study found, with its caveats: Low levels of normalized T-cell clonal expansion were also seen in some patients who did not respond. In the 0.1-3.0 mg/kg groups, partial responders were among the patients with the lowest normalized peripheral clonal expansion, particularly in CD8+ T cells. At doses of 0.1 to 3.0 mg/kg, clonal expansion of both CD4+ and CD8+ T cells in blood was seen between baseline and week 6. Antigen specificity was not determined for the clonally expanded peripheral T cells. After ivuxolimab, expanded clones were on average more numerous among CD8+ T cells than among CD4+ T cells.

This clone was seen only a few times. Its antigen has not been determined. The record has no base qualities; no much larger clone is one base away. Patients with autoimmune disease history or receiving systemic immunosuppression were excluded from the trial. Peripheral blood for TCR sequencing was collected from all dose cohorts at baseline, on cycle 4 day 1, and on cycle 7 day 1. The samples were taken from a phase I, first-in-human, multicenter, open-label dose-escalation trial of ivuxolimab. Adults with locally advanced or metastatic melanoma, renal cell carcinoma, hepatocellular carcinoma or head and neck squamous cell carcinoma were enrolled in the trial. Before TCR sequencing, CD4+ T cells and CD8+ T cells were sorted from peripheral blood as separate populations. Counted from cysteine to phenylalanine, this CDR3 has 16 amino acids. The read is trimmed to its CDR3 DNA, 48 bases read in frame from base 1. The germline V gene yields MNHNS for CDR1 and SASEGT for CDR2. The junction shows trimming of 2 bases on V and 9 bases on J, plus 17 bases between the germline ends.

For sequencing of the TCRbeta CDR3 region, genomic DNA was extracted from the sorted cells. TCRbeta CDR3 regions were sequenced using the immunoSEQ Assay. TCRdb obtained this table from immuneACCESS and retained in-frame rearrangements with V and J assigned. These tables miss some clones; where compared with another copy, unresolved V genes account for less than half of the shortfall, and the remainder is unexplained. The sample table records about 40,000 clones; 70% to 85% of these occur just once. Approximately 1.8% of the sample rests with the top ten. The source was CD4+ or CD8+ T cells sorted from blood, collected in a trial of the OX40 agonist ivuxolimab. The TCR comes from an adult with an advanced solid tumor such as melanoma, head and neck, liver or kidney cancer. In this chain, TRBV6-1 is recombined with TRBJ1-6; no D segment can be confidently identified. The bases are TGTGCCAGCAGTGAATTGGAGGCCCAACGTGGTTCACCCCTCCACTTT. It translates to CASSELEAQRGSPLHF.